The present entry profiles one T cell receptor (beta chain) with its context. Its antigen is unknown. The protocol was immunoSEQ multiplex PCR, while the TCRdb copy is restricted to in-frame clones and leaves out a portion. Among about 27,000 clones listed, roughly 90% were seen once. The data are from a study of OX40 agonist ivuxolimab in advanced cancers. About the research overall: Patients with hepatocellular carcinoma, melanoma, renal cell or head and neck cancer made up the dose-escalation patients. Among those enrolled, mean age was about 60 years (range about 23 to 90) and over 70% were male. Findings of the study overall: On average, CD8+ T cells had more expanded clones than CD4+. A proportion of nonresponders additionally exhibited low normalized T-cell clonal expansion.

Trimming removed 8 bases at V and 0 bases at J, with 5 bases between. The germline V gene has CDR1 LNHDA and CDR2 SQIVND (reference sequence). The CDR3 length is 12 residues. V is TRBV19 and J is TRBJ2-1; D uncertain. The TCR sequence derives from an adult with an advanced solid tumor such as melanoma, head and neck, liver or kidney cancer. This sample comprised CD4+ or CD8+ T cells sorted from blood, obtained in a trial of the OX40 agonist ivuxolimab. The CDR3 spells CASGISYNEQFF. In nucleotides, the CDR3 is TGTGCCAGTGGGATCTCCTACAATGAGCAGTTCTTC. The variable domain in full, with the rest retrieved from reference TRBV19 and TRBJ2-1, is DGGITQSPKYLFRKEGQNVTLSCEQNLNHDAMYWYRQDPGQGLRLIYYSQIVNDFQKGDIAEGYSVSREKKESFPLTVTSAQKNPTAFYLCASGISYNEQFFGPGTRLTVL.